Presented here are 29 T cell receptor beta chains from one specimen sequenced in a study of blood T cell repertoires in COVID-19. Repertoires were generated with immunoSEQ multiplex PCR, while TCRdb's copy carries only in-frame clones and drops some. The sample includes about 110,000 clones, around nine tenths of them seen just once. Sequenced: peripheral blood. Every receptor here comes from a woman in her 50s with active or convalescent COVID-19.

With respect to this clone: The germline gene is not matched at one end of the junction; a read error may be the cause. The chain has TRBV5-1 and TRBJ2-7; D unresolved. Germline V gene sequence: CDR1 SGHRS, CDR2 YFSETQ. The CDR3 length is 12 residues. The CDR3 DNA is TGCGCCAGCAGCCCTCTGTCCTCCGAGCAGTACTTC. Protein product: CASSPLSSEQYF.

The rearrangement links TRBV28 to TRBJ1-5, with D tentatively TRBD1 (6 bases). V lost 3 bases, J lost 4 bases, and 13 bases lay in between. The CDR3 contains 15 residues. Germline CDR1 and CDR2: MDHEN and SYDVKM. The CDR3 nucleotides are TGTGCCAGCAGTTTCGGACAGCGAGAGAATCAGCCCCAGCATTTT. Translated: CASSFGQRENQPQHF.

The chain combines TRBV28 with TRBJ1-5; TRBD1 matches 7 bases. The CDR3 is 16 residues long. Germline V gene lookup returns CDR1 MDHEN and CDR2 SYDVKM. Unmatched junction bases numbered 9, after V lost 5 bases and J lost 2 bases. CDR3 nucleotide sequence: TGTGCCAGCAGTAATCGACAGGGCAGGGGCAATCAGCCCCAGCATTTT. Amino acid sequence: CASSNRQGRGNQPQHF.

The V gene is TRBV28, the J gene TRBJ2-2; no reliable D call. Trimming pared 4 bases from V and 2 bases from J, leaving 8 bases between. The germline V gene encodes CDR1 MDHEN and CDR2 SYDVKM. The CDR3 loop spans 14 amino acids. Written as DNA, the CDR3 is TGTGCCAGCAGTTCCAGACATAACACCGGGGAGCTGTTTTTT. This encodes CASSSRHNTGELFF.

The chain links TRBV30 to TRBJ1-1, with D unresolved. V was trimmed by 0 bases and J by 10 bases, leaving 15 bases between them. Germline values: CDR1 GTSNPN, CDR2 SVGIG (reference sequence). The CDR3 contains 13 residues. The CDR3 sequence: CAWSVPGLPRAFF. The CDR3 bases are TGTGCCTGGAGTGTACCAGGCCTTCCGCGAGCTTTCTTT. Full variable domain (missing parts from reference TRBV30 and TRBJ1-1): SQTIHQWPATLVQPVGSPLSLECTVEGTSNPNLYWYRQAAGRGLQLLFYSVGIGQISSEVPQNLSASRPQDRQFILSSKKLLLSDSGFYLCAWSVPGLPRAFFGQGTRLTVV.

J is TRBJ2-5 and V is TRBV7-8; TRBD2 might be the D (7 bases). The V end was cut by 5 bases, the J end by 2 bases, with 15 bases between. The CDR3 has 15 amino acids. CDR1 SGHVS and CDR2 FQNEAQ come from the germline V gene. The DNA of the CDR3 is TGTGCCAGCAGCCCACGGGGGGCTGTACAAGAGACCCAGTACTTC. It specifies CASSPRGAVQETQYF.

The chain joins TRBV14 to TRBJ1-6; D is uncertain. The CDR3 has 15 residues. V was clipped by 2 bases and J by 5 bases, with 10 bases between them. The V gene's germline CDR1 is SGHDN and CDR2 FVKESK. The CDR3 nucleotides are TGTGCCAGCAGCCAATTGGGAGGCGATAATTCACCCCTCCACTTT. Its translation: CASSQLGGDNSPLHF.

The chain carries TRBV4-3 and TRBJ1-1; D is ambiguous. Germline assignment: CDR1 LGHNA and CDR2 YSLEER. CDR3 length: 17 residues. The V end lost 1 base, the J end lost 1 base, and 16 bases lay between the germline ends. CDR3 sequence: CASSQAILEVGNTEAFF. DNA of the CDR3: TGCGCCAGCAGCCAAGCCATTCTAGAGGTTGGGAACACTGAAGCTTTCTTT.

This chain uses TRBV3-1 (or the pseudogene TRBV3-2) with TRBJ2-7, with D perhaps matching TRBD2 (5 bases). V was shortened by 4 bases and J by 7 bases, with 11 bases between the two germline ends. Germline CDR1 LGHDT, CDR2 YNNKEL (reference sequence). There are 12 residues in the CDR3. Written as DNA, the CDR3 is TGTGCCAGCAGCCGTTCGCCGGGGGAGCAGTACTTC. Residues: CASSRSPGEQYF.

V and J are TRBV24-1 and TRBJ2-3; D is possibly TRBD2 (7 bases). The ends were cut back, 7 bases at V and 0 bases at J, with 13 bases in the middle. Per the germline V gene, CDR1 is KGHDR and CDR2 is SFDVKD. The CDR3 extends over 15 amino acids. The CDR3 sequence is CATSRSGTSTDTQYF. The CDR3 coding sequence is TGTGCCACCAGCCGCAGCGGGACAAGCACAGATACGCAGTATTTT.

DNA for the CDR3: TGTGCCAGCAGTTACATTGACAGCTCCTACGAGCAGTACTTC. Translated: CASSYIDSSYEQYF. The chain employs TRBV6-2 or TRBV6-3 and TRBJ2-7; a weak D match, TRBD1 (5 bases). Per germline, CDR1 MNHEY and CDR2 SVGEGT. The germline V and J ends were trimmed by 2 bases and 0 bases, with 8 bases remaining between them. CDR3 size: 14 residues.

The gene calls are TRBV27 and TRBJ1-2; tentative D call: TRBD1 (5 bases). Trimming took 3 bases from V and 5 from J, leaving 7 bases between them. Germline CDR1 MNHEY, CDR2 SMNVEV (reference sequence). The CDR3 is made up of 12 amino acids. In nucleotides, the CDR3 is TGTGCCAGCAGTTTCGGGGGATATGGCTACACCTTC. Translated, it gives CASSFGGYGYTF.

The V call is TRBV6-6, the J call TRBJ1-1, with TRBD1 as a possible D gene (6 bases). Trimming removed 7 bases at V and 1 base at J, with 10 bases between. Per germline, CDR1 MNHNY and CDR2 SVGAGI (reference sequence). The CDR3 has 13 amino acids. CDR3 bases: TGTGCCAGCATCCCGGGACAGAACACTGAAGCTTTCTTT. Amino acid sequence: CASIPGQNTEAFF.

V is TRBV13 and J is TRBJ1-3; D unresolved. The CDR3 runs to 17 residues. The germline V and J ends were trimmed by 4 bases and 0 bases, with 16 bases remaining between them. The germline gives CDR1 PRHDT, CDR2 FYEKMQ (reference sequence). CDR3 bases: TGTGCCAGCAGCTCCCGCGAGGCCGATTACTCTGGAAACACCATATATTTT. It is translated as CASSSREADYSGNTIYF.

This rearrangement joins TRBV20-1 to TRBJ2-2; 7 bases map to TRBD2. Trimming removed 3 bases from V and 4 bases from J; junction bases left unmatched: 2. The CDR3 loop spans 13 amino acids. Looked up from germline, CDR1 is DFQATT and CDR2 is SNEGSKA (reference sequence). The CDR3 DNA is TGCAGTGCTAGTCCGGGGGGCACCGGGGAGCTGTTTTTT. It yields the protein CSASPGGTGELFF.

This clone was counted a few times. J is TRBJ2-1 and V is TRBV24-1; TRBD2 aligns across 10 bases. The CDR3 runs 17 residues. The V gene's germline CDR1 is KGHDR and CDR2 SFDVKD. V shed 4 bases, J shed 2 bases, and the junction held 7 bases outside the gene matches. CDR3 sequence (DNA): TGTGCCACCAGTGAACCACTAGCGGGATACACCTACAATGAGCAGTTCTTC. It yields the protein CATSEPLAGYTYNEQFF.

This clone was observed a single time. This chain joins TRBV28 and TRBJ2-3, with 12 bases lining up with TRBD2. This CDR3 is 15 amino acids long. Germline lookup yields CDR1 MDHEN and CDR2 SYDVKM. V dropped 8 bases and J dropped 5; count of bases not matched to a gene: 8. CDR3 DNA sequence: TGTGCCAGCTCTAGCGGGGGGGTGGAAAGAGATACGCAGTATTTT. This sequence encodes CASSSGGVERDTQYF.

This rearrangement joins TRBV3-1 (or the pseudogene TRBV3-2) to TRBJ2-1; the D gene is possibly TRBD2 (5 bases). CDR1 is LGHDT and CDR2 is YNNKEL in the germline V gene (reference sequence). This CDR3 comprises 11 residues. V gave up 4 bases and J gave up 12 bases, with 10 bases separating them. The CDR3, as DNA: TGTGCCAGCAGCCTGACTAACGCGCAGTTCTTC. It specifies CASSLTNAQFF.

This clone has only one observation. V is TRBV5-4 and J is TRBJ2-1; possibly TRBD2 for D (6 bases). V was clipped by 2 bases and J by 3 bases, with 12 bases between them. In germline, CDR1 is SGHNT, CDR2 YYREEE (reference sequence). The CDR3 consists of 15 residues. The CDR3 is CASSFNGRGYNEQFF. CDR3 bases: TGTGCCAGCAGCTTCAACGGGAGAGGCTACAATGAGCAGTTCTTC.

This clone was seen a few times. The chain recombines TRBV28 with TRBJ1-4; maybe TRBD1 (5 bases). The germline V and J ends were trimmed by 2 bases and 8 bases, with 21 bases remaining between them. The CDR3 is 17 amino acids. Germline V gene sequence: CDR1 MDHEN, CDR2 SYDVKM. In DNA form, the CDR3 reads TGTGCCAGCAGTTTAAAGGGCAGGGATAGGTTTGAGGAAAAACTGTTTTTT. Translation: CASSLKGRDRFEEKLFF.

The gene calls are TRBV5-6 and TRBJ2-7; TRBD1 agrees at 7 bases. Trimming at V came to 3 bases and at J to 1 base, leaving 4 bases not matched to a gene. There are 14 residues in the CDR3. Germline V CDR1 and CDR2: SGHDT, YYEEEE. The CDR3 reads CASSWDSQSYEQYF. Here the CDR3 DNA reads TGTGCCAGCAGCTGGGACAGCCAGTCCTACGAGCAGTACTTC.

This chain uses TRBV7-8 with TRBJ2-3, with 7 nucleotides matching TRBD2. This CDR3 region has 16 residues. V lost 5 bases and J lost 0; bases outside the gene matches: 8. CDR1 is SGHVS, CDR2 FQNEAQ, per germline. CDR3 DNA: TGTGCCAGCAGCCCATACCGGGAGGCTAGCACAGATACGCAGTATTTT. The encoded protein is CASSPYREASTDTQYF.

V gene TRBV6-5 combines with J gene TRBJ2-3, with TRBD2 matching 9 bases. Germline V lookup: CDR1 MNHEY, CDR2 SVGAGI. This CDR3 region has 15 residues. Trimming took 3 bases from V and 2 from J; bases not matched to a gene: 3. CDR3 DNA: TGTGCCAGCAGTTATGGACTAGCGTACACAGATACGCAGTATTTT. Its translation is CASSYGLAYTDTQYF.

The CDR3 DNA reads as TGTGCCAGCAGCCAAGTAACAGTAGTCCTCGGGGAGCTGTTTTTT. As protein: CASSQVTVVLGELFF. The chain is built from TRBV3-1 (or the pseudogene TRBV3-2) and TRBJ2-2, with D uncertain. This CDR3 has 15 residues. Trimming took off 1 base at V and 7 bases at J, with 13 bases between the two ends. CDR1 and CDR2 from the germline V gene are LGHDT and YNNKEL (reference sequence).

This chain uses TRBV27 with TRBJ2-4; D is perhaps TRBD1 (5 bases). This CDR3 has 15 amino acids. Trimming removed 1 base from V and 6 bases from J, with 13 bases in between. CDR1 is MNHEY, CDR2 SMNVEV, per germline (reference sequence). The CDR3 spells CASSLCLRVGNIQYF. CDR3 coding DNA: TGTGCCAGCAGTTTATGTCTCAGGGTGGGAAACATTCAGTACTTC.

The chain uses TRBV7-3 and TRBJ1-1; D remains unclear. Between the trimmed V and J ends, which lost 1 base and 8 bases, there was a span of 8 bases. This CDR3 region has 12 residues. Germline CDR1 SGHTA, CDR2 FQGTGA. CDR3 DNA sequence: TGTGCCAGCAGCTTAAACGGGAGGGAAGCTTTCTTT. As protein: CASSLNGREAFF.

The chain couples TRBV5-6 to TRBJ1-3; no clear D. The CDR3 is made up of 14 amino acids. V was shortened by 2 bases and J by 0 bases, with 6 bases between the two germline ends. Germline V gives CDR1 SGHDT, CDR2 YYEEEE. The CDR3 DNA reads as TGTGCCAGCAGCTTCACAAGCTCTGGAAACACCATATATTTT. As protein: CASSFTSSGNTIYF.

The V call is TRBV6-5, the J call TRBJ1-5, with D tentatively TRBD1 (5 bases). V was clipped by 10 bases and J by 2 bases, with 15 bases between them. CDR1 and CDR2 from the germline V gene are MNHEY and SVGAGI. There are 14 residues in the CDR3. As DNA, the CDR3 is TGTGCCACTTGTAGAAGCAGGGGCAATCAGCCCCAGCATTTT. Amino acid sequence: CATCRSRGNQPQHF.

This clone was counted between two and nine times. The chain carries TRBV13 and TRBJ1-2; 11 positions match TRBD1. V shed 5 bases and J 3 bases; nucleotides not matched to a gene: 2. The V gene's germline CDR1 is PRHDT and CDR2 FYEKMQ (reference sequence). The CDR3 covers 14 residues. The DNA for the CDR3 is TGTGCCAGCAGCCGGGACAGGGGGGACTATGGCTACACCTTC. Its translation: CASSRDRGDYGYTF.